A selection of T cell receptor beta chains follows, all from one sample in a study of blood T cells in healthy people across ages. A single record per CDR3 protein comes from TCRdb applying MiXCR to the 5' RACE reads. Here the sample spans 1,500,000 or so distinct CDR3 sequences, approximately 59% being singletons. Material: blood. The receptors here all came from a man younger than 35 in good health. Both conserved end residues are part of each CDR3. A D gene is named only where the DNA matches it firmly. A clone size is listed for some rows: how often the clone was seen (once, few, many), or a class if it is expanded.

j_call clone_size d_call cdr3_length v_call cdr3_aa cdr3_nt
TRBJ1-1 NA NA 14 TRBV10-3 CAIKGAGGYTEAFF TGTGCCATCAAGGGTGCGGGAGGGTACACTGAAGCTTTCTTT
TRBJ2-5 NA TRBD2 14 TRBV7-2 CASSSGLAGERQYF TGTGCCAGCAGCTCGGGACTAGCGGGAGAACGACAGTACTTC
TRBJ2-7 many NA 13 TRBV20-1 CSARSVRDYEQYF TGCAGTGCTAGATCGGTAAGGGACTACGAGCAGTACTTC
TRBJ1-2 NA NA 17 TRBV25-1 CASSEYRWGVDNYGYTF TGTGCCAGCAGTGAATATAGGTGGGGAGTTGATAACTATGGCTACACCTTC
TRBJ2-6 few NA 18 TRBV25-1 CASSEGDLGPTGANVLTF TGTGCCAGCAGTGAAGGTGATCTGGGCCCTACTGGGGCCAACGTCCTGACTTTC
TRBJ2-5 NA TRBD1 16 TRBV6-5 CASSPQEGWDRETQYF TGTGCCAGCAGCCCCCAGGAGGGTTGGGACAGGGAGACCCAGTACTTC
TRBJ2-7 NA TRBD1 14 TRBV2 CASSFRGRWYEQYF TGTGCCAGCTCTTTCAGGGGGAGATGGTACGAGCAGTACTTC
TRBJ1-2 NA NA 15 TRBV3-1 CASSQVGGGAGGYTF TGTGCCAGCAGCCAAGTTGGTGGGGGCGCGGGTGGCTACACCTTC
TRBJ2-3 few NA 15 TRBV5-5 CASSLYTASTDTQYF TGTGCCAGCAGCCTTTATACAGCCAGCACAGATACGCAGTATTTT
TRBJ2-5 NA NA 14 TRBV6-2/TRBV6-3 CASKPAGLKETQYF TGTGCCAGCAAACCGGCCGGCTTAAAAGAGACCCAGTACTTC
TRBJ2-3 NA TRBD2 14 TRBV7-2 CASSISGGADTQYF TGTGCCAGCAGCATCAGCGGGGGGGCAGATACGCAGTATTTT
TRBJ2-1 NA TRBD2 15 TRBV5-1 CASSLAAGGLDEQFF TGCGCCAGCAGCTTGGCGGCGGGGGGGCTCGATGAGCAGTTCTTC
TRBJ1-4 few NA 14 TRBV29-1 CSVEDRSFGEKLFF TGCAGCGTTGAAGATCGATCATTTGGTGAAAAACTGTTTTTT
TRBJ2-2 NA NA 12 TRBV30 CAWSGGTGELFF TGTGCCTGGAGTGGGGGCACCGGGGAGCTGTTTTTT
TRBJ2-3 NA NA 14 TRBV11-3 CASSLHPSTDTQYF TGTGCCAGCAGCTTACATCCTAGCACAGATACGCAGTATTTT
TRBJ1-5 NA NA 14 TRBV5-5 CASSLGGASWTQHF TGTGCCAGCAGCTTGGGTGGTGCGAGTTGGACCCAGCATTTT